The 20 T cell receptor beta chains in this list originate from one sample, sequenced in a study of Ad26.COV2.S vaccination and SARS-CoV-2 variants. The repertoire was sequenced with immunoSEQ multiplex PCR; TCRdb's copy has only in-frame clones and lacks some. The profile shows over 110,000 clones, around 86% of them singletons. The starting material was peripheral blood, obtained after recovery from COVID-19. Receptor source: a human donor who had recovered from COVID-19.

The V gene is TRBV5-4, the J gene TRBJ1-3; 7 bases map to TRBD1. V gave up 4 bases and J gave up 2 bases; unmatched junction bases: 3. The CDR3 length is 14 residues. The germline gives CDR1 SGHNT, CDR2 YYREEE (reference sequence). DNA of the CDR3: TGTGCCAGCAGCCTACAGGGGACTGGAAACACCATATATTTT. It yields the protein CASSLQGTGNTIYF.

The rearrangement uses TRBV19 and TRBJ2-3, with a tentative D call TRBD2 (5 bases). With 2 bases removed from V and 6 bases from J, the gap between germline ends came to 9 bases. Per germline, CDR1 LNHDA and CDR2 SQIVND (reference sequence). The CDR3 extends over 13 amino acids. CDR3 region: CASSIRRTDTQYF. The CDR3 nucleotides read TGTGCCAGTAGTATAAGGAGGACGGATACGCAGTATTTT.

The V gene is TRBV7-2, the J gene TRBJ2-2, with no clear D. Looked up from germline, CDR1 is SGHTA and CDR2 is FQGNSA. The V gene lost 1 base and the J gene lost 0 bases, with 3 bases spanning the gap. CDR3 length equals 14 residues. The CDR3 spells CASSLEPNTGELFF. CDR3 DNA sequence: TGTGCCAGCAGCTTAGAACCGAACACCGGGGAGCTGTTTTTT.

This chain links TRBV10-3 with TRBJ2-7; 7 nucleotides match TRBD2. The CDR3 is made up of 16 amino acids. Unmatched junction bases numbered 8, after V lost 0 bases and J lost 3 bases. Per the germline V gene, CDR1 is ENHRY and CDR2 is SYGVKD. CDR3 nucleotides: TGTGCCATCAGTGAGTCCTCGGGGCGGGGGTTCTACGAGCAGTACTTC. Its translation is CAISESSGRGFYEQYF.

The chain recombines TRBV9 with TRBJ2-1, with D hard to call. Germline lookup yields CDR1 SGDLS and CDR2 YYNGEE. The CDR3 is 14 residues long. The germline V and J ends were trimmed by 0 bases and 5 bases, with 9 bases remaining between them. CDR3 sequence: CASSVEGGNNEQFF. Written as DNA, the CDR3 is TGTGCCAGCAGCGTAGAGGGCGGTAACAATGAGCAGTTCTTC.

The V gene is TRBV4-3, the J gene TRBJ2-4; 7 nucleotides align to TRBD1. V trimming: 0 bases; J trimming: 4 bases; junction bases outside the gene matches: 9. This CDR3 region has 17 residues. The germline V gene encodes CDR1 LGHNA and CDR2 YSLEER. The CDR3 loop reads CASSQDLTGREKNIQYF. CDR3 DNA sequence: TGCGCCAGCAGCCAAGATCTGACAGGGCGAGAGAAAAACATTCAGTACTTC.

This sequence joins TRBV6-1 and TRBJ2-2, with D perhaps matching TRBD1 (6 bases). Germline loops: CDR1 MNHNS, CDR2 SASEGT. V was trimmed by 4 bases and J by 2 bases, leaving 14 bases between them. This CDR3 is 16 amino acids long. CDR3 DNA: TGTGCCAGCAGTGGGCTTGGGGGCGCTAACACCGGGGAGCTGTTTTTT. Amino acids: CASSGLGGANTGELFF.

J is TRBJ2-3 and V is TRBV10-3, with D unresolved. This CDR3 region has 12 residues. Germline V gene data show CDR1 as ENHRY and CDR2 as SYGVKD. Between the trimmed V and J ends, which lost 4 bases and 4 bases, there was a span of 6 bases. CDR3 amino acids: CAISALADTQYF. CDR3 nucleotides: TGTGCCATCAGTGCATTGGCAGATACGCAGTATTTT.

The rearrangement joins TRBV19 to TRBJ1-6; tentative D call: TRBD1 (6 bases). Per the germline V gene, CDR1 is LNHDA and CDR2 is SQIVND (reference sequence). The CDR3 covers 13 residues. V was pared by 5 bases and J by 13 bases, with 15 bases between. CDR3 sequence: CASSPRDRSPLHF. The CDR3 DNA is TGTGCCAGTAGTCCCAGAGACAGGAGTCCCCTCCACTTT.

The rearrangement joins TRBV5-1 to TRBJ2-1, with 7 bases matching TRBD1. CDR1 and CDR2 (germline): SGHRS, YFSETQ. The J segment lost 4 bases and the V segment lost 0 bases, leaving 7 bases of the junction unmatched. CDR3 length: 16 amino acids. In nucleotides, the CDR3 is TGCGCCAGCAGCTTGGTCACCGGGACAGCATACAATGAGCAGTTCTTC. It codes for CASSLVTGTAYNEQFF.

V is TRBV30 and J is TRBJ2-7; 11 nucleotides line up with TRBD2. The CDR3 covers 16 residues. The germline gives CDR1 GTSNPN, CDR2 SVGIG (reference sequence). After removal of 3 bases from V and 2 bases from J, the junction contained 9 bases not matched to a gene. CDR3 bases: TGTGCCTGGAGGAACTTAGCGGGGGGGTTGGCCTACGAGCAGTACTTC. Translation: CAWRNLAGGLAYEQYF. Together with reference TRBV30 and TRBJ2-7, the CDR3 gives the full variable domain: SQTIHQWPATLVQPVGSPLSLECTVEGTSNPNLYWYRQAAGRGLQLLFYSVGIGQISSEVPQNLSASRPQDRQFILSSKKLLLSDSGFYLCAWRNLAGGLAYEQYFGPGTRLTVT.

The chain joins TRBV2 to TRBJ1-1; 7 bases match TRBD1. Looked up from germline, CDR1 is SNHLY and CDR2 is FYNNEI. V was clipped by 6 bases and J by 4 bases; unmatched bases: 8. CDR3 size: 14 residues. The CDR3 DNA reads as TGTGCCAGCAGCCGACAGGGTAAGGGCACTGAAGCTTTCTTT. The encoded protein is CASSRQGKGTEAFF.

V and J are TRBV9 and TRBJ2-1; D ambiguous. V dropped 0 bases and J dropped 8 bases, with 6 bases sitting between them. The CDR3 length is 12 residues. Germline CDR1 and CDR2: SGDLS and YYNGEE. CDR3 sequence reads: CASSVGRDEQFF. CDR3 nucleotides: TGTGCCAGCAGCGTAGGACGCGATGAGCAGTTCTTC.

The chain has TRBV5-4 and TRBJ2-3, with D possibly TRBD1 on 5 matching bases. The germline V gene has CDR1 SGHNT and CDR2 YYREEE (reference sequence). The V end was cut by 4 bases, the J end by 1 base, with 13 bases between. The CDR3 runs to 15 residues. CDR3 in DNA: TGTGCCAGCAGCCTTCAGGGTTACGGCACAGATACGCAGTATTTT. Translated, it gives CASSLQGYGTDTQYF. The complete variable domain, with remaining parts taken from reference TRBV5-4 and TRBJ2-3, reads ETGVTQSPTHLIKTRGQQVTLRCSSQSGHNTVSWYQQALGQGPQFIFQYYREEENGRGNFPPRFSGLQFPNYSSELNVNALELDDSALYLCASSLQGYGTDTQYFGPGTRLTVL.

The chain carries TRBV7-9 and TRBJ1-2; possible D gene TRBD1, 5 bases. CDR3 length: 12 amino acids. V was clipped by 1 base and J by 8 bases, with 8 bases between them. Germline CDR1 SEHNR, CDR2 FQNEAQ (reference sequence). The CDR3 DNA reads TGTGCCAGCAGCTTAGGGGGCCGGGGCTACACCTTC. Amino acids: CASSLGGRGYTF.

This clone was detected only once. The V and J genes are TRBV9 and TRBJ2-1; 13 bases align to TRBD2. The junction had 4 bases not matched to a gene; V was cut back by 4 bases and J by 6 bases. In germline, CDR1 is SGDLS, CDR2 YYNGEE. The CDR3 is made up of 15 amino acids. In DNA form, the CDR3 reads TGTGCCAGCAGCCAGACTAGCGGGGGGCCCAATGAGCAGTTCTTC. This codes for CASSQTSGGPNEQFF. The full variable domain, completed using reference TRBV9 and TRBJ2-1, is DSGVTQTPKHLITATGQRVTLRCSPRSGDLSVYWYQQSLDQGLQFLIQYYNGEERAKGNILERFSAQQFPDLHSELNLSSLELGDSALYFCASSQTSGGPNEQFFGPGTRLTVL.

The chain is built from TRBV12-3 or TRBV12-4 and TRBJ1-1, with D hard to call. The CDR3 has 13 residues. V was trimmed by 5 bases and J by 1 base, leaving 8 bases between them. CDR3 in DNA: TGTGCCAGCAGTAAACCCCCGAACACTGAAGCTTTCTTT. This sequence encodes CASSKPPNTEAFF.

This clone was counted only a few times. This chain links TRBV28 with TRBJ2-3, with a possible D match to TRBD1 (6 bases). This CDR3 has 16 amino acids. In germline, CDR1 is MDHEN, CDR2 SYDVKM. Trimming shortened V by 3 bases and J by 2 bases, and 15 bases separated the two germline ends. The CDR3 reads CASSFWDITFTDTQYF. The CDR3 nucleotides are TGTGCCAGCAGTTTTTGGGACATAACATTCACAGATACGCAGTATTTT.

This sequence joins TRBV6-2 or TRBV6-3 and TRBJ1-2; D possibly corresponds to TRBD1 (6 bases). There are 13 residues in the CDR3. Trimming removed 6 bases at V and 3 bases at J, with 11 bases between. Germline V gene sequence: CDR1 MNHEY, CDR2 SVGEGT. The CDR3 region has the DNA TGTGCCAGCAGCCTACAGGGCCACTATGGCTACACCTTC. It translates to CASSLQGHYGYTF.

The V gene is TRBV30, the J gene TRBJ1-2; D is unclear. The length of the CDR3 is 10 residues. V lost 7 bases and J lost 6, with 9 bases in between. Germline lookup yields CDR1 GTSNPN and CDR2 SVGIG (reference sequence). Here the CDR3 reads CASDRDGYTF. Written as DNA, the CDR3 is TGTGCCTCAGACCGGGATGGCTACACCTTC.